This TCR beta chain was identified in a study of T cell clonality in common variable immunodeficiency. Whole-study findings and limits: In common variable immunodeficiency, TCR beta chains reportedly carried fewer deletions and N-nucleotide insertions.

Here immunoSEQ multiplex PCR was the method, and the copy in TCRdb shows in-frame clones only, minus some. Recorded here are around 42,000 clones, none singletons. Worth noting for this clone: Its specificity is not known. The CDR3 end is not reached by the read, which stops 3 residues before it; the germline J gene fills it in.

There are 14 residues in the CDR3. The V segment lost 5 bases and the J segment 5 bases; nucleotides outside the gene matches: 6. Per the germline V gene, CDR1 is SGHTA and CDR2 is FQGNSA. The chain carries TRBV7-2 and TRBJ1-1, with 9 bases fitting TRBD1. The sequence was obtained from a human donor with common variable immunodeficiency. The sample taken for sequencing was peripheral blood mononuclear cells. The sequenced part of the CDR3 DNA is TGTGCCAGCAGCCCCCGACAGGGGGGAACTGAA. It encodes CASSPRQGGTE. The CDR3 in full is CASSPRQGGTEAFF.